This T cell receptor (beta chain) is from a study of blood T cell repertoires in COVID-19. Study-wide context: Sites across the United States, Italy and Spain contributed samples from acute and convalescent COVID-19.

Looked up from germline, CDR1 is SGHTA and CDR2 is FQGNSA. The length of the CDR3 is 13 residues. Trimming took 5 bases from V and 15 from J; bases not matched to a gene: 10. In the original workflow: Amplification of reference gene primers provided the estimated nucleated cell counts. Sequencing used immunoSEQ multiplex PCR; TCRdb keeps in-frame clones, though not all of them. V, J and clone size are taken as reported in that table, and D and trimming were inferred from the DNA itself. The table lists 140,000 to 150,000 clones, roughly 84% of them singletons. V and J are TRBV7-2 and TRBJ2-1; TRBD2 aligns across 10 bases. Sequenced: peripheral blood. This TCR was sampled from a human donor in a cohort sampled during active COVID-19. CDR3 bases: TGTGCCAGCAGCCTACGAAGCGGGAGGGATAGGTTCTTC. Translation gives CASSLRSGRDRFF.